What follows are 10 T cell receptor beta chains derived from one specimen sequenced in a study of CD8 T cells in Susac syndrome. Random hexamers were used to reverse transcribe the RNA input (about 0.45 to 1 ug). One entry per CDR3 protein, called by TCRdb with MiXCR from the immunoSEQ multiplex PCR reads. This table holds approximately 200,000 distinct CDR3 sequences, approximately 94% found once. Sequenced: CD4+ T cells from PBMCs. The receptors come from a human donor with multiple sclerosis.

V gene TRBV20-1 combines with J gene TRBJ1-2; D is uncertain. Germline CDR1 DFQATT, CDR2 SNEGSKA (reference sequence). V was cut by 5 bases and J by 2 bases, with 24 bases left in between. This CDR3 spans 17 amino acids. DNA for the CDR3: TGCAGTGCTGCCCCTCCAAATGCCCCTACTGGGAACTATGGCTACACCTTC. Its translation is CSAAPPNAPTGNYGYTF.

The V gene is TRBV3-1, the J gene TRBJ1-1; unclear D gene. The CDR3 contains 16 residues. With 0 bases removed from V and 0 bases from J, the gap between germline ends came to 11 bases. CDR1 and CDR2 from the germline V gene are LGHDT and YNNKEL (reference sequence). In DNA, the CDR3 is TGTGCCAGCAGCCAAGACCCCGGGGTTATGAACACTGAAGCTTTCTTT. Translated: CASSQDPGVMNTEAFF.

V gene TRBV9 combines with J gene TRBJ2-2, with D uncertain. Trimming removed 1 base from V and 6 bases from J, with 13 bases in between. Looked up from germline, CDR1 is SGDLS and CDR2 is YYNGEE. The CDR3 length is 15 residues. Here the CDR3 DNA reads TGTGCCAGCAGCGTAAGCACACCCTTCTCCGGGGAGCTGTTTTTT. It codes for CASSVSTPFSGELFF.

The V and J genes are TRBV3-1 and TRBJ2-5; TRBD2 aligns across 7 bases. The length of the CDR3 is 14 residues. Germline V gene data show CDR1 as LGHDT and CDR2 as YNNKEL (reference sequence). Losses at the gene ends were 2 bases for V and 5 bases for J; bases not matched to a gene: 5. In DNA form, the CDR3 reads TGTGCCAGCAGCCAAAACGGGGGGAGGGAGACCCAGTACTTC. This codes for CASSQNGGRETQYF.

The genes are TRBV12-3 or TRBV12-4 and TRBJ1-1; D is possibly TRBD1 (5 bases). CDR3 length equals 14 residues. Trimming stripped 3 bases from V and 5 bases from J, with 13 bases between. Here the CDR3 DNA reads TGTGCCAGCAGTTTGACAGTTTCCTTGACTGAAGCTTTCTTT. It is translated as CASSLTVSLTEAFF.

The genes are TRBV27 and TRBJ1-2, with 7 bases lining up with TRBD1. Per the germline V gene, CDR1 is MNHEY and CDR2 is SMNVEV (reference sequence). This CDR3 has 14 residues. V was pared by 5 bases and J by 5 bases, with 8 bases of the junction left unmatched. CDR3 nucleotide sequence: TGTGCCAGCAGTCGGGGGACAGCGCTTTATGGCTACACCTTC. Protein product: CASSRGTALYGYTF.

The CDR3 spells CASSADRVDTEAFF. The CDR3 bases are TGTGCCAGCAGTGCGGACAGGGTTGACACTGAAGCTTTCTTT. The chain joins TRBV27 to TRBJ1-1, with 8 bases identical to TRBD1. CDR1 and CDR2 (germline): MNHEY, SMNVEV (reference sequence). V lost 5 bases to trimming and J lost 3 bases; unmatched junction nucleotides: 5. This CDR3 region has 14 residues.

The chain combines TRBV4-3 with TRBJ2-7; D possibly corresponds to TRBD2 (5 bases). This CDR3 region has 15 residues. Trimming stripped 5 bases from V and 4 bases from J, with 18 bases between. CDR1 and CDR2 from the germline V gene are LGHNA and YSLEER. CDR3 loop: CASSSRYGVEYEQYF. CDR3 bases: TGCGCCAGCAGCTCGCGCTACGGGGTGGAATACGAGCAGTACTTC.

The chain combines TRBV27 with TRBJ1-1; TRBD1 agrees at 11 bases. Germline CDR1 MNHEY, CDR2 SMNVEV (reference sequence). V was pared by 4 bases and J by 4 bases, with 5 bases of the junction left unmatched. The CDR3 has 15 residues. The DNA of the CDR3 is TGTGCCAGCAGTTCCGGGACAGGGGGAATCACTGAAGCTTTCTTT. Protein sequence: CASSSGTGGITEAFF.

The chain is built from TRBV7-8 and TRBJ2-7; tentatively, D is TRBD2 (6 bases). CDR3 length: 15 residues. The ends were cut back, 3 bases at V and 2 bases at J, with 14 bases in the middle. CDR1 is SGHVS, CDR2 FQNEAQ, per germline. CDR3 residues: CASSLAGRETYEQYF. CDR3 sequence (DNA): TGTGCCAGCAGCTTGGCGGGGCGCGAGACCTACGAGCAGTACTTC.